This is a list of T cell receptor beta chains from one sample in a study of T cell responses to AZD1222 COVID-19 vaccine. Some clones are missing from TCRdb's copy, which holds only in-frame ones; the method was immunoSEQ multiplex PCR. Of some 200,000 clones listed, just over 90% were seen once; the top ten hold 0.75% to 1%. Sequencing used peripheral blood, obtained on day 0 of AZD1222 vaccination. All receptors come from an adult in good health. CDR3s include the opening cysteine and the closing phenylalanine or tryptophan.

CDR3 length: 16
J gene: TRBJ2-1
V gene: TRBV4-3
CDR3 protein: CASSPRTGGSYNEQFF

CDR3 length: 13
J gene: TRBJ2-7
V gene: TRBV2
CDR3 protein: CASSPDRGYEQYF

CDR3 length: 14
J gene: TRBJ2-7
V gene: TRBV21-1
CDR3 protein: CASLVRVSSYEQYF

CDR3 length: 15
J gene: TRBJ2-7
V gene: TRBV3-1/TRBV3-2
CDR3 protein: CASSHYSGGTYEQYF

CDR3 length: 14
J gene: TRBJ2-7
V gene: TRBV6-2/TRBV6-3
CDR3 protein: CASSQQGTANEQYF

CDR3 length: 14
J gene: TRBJ2-5
V gene: TRBV23-1
CDR3 protein: CASSPVRPQATQYF

CDR3 length: 12
J gene: TRBJ1-1
V gene: TRBV5-6
CDR3 protein: CASSFKDTEAFF

CDR3 length: 12
J gene: TRBJ2-1
V gene: TRBV7-3
CDR3 protein: CASSVTDNEQFF

CDR3 length: 16
J gene: TRBJ1-1
V gene: TRBV28
CDR3 protein: CASKPRGQLLNTEAFF

CDR3 length: 13
J gene: TRBJ1-5
V gene: TRBV6-5
CDR3 protein: CASGTGVNQPQHF

CDR3 length: 13
J gene: TRBJ2-2
V gene: TRBV19
CDR3 protein: CASSIENTGELFF

CDR3 length: 14
J gene: TRBJ1-1
V gene: TRBV5-6
CDR3 protein: CASSPTGGATEAFF

CDR3 length: 14
J gene: TRBJ2-5
V gene: TRBV19
CDR3 protein: CASSIDHPGPDQYF

CDR3 length: 14
J gene: TRBJ1-6
V gene: TRBV27
CDR3 protein: CASSTNPAPSTLHF

CDR3 length: 16
J gene: TRBJ1-5
V gene: TRBV4-2
CDR3 protein: CASSPDRTGGLGPQHF

CDR3 length: 15
J gene: TRBJ2-7
V gene: TRBV28
CDR3 protein: CASSFLGGTTYEQYF

CDR3 length: 14
J gene: TRBJ1-4
V gene: TRBV5-4
CDR3 protein: CASSGQGTNEKLFF

CDR3 length: 14
J gene: TRBJ2-2
V gene: TRBV19
CDR3 protein: CASTLTGSGGELFF

CDR3 length: 13
J gene: TRBJ2-2
V gene: TRBV12-3/TRBV12-4
CDR3 protein: CASSFRATGELFF

CDR3 length: 13
J gene: TRBJ1-1
V gene: TRBV2
CDR3 protein: CASILDGNTEAFF

CDR3 length: 14
J gene: TRBJ2-7
V gene: TRBV29-1
CDR3 protein: CSVTFAGGPREQYF

CDR3 length: 14
J gene: TRBJ2-1
V gene: TRBV19
CDR3 protein: CASRNHRADNEQFF

CDR3 length: 15
J gene: TRBJ1-4
V gene: TRBV3-1/TRBV3-2
CDR3 protein: CASSARDTYNEKLFF

CDR3 length: 14
J gene: TRBJ2-2
V gene: TRBV28
CDR3 protein: CASSPTLGAGELFF

CDR3 length: 14
J gene: TRBJ2-3
V gene: TRBV5-4
CDR3 protein: CASSREGLTDTQYF

CDR3 length: 12
J gene: TRBJ1-1
V gene: TRBV12-3/TRBV12-4
CDR3 protein: CASSLAITEAFF

CDR3 length: 14
J gene: TRBJ2-5
V gene: TRBV20-1
CDR3 protein: CSASGAGFEETQYF

CDR3 length: 14
J gene: TRBJ1-4
V gene: TRBV10-3
CDR3 protein: CAISEGGTNEKLFF

CDR3 length: 14
J gene: TRBJ1-2
V gene: TRBV6-6
CDR3 protein: CASSYSEGSYGYTF

CDR3 length: 15
J gene: TRBJ2-7
V gene: TRBV5-1
CDR3 protein: CASSILGRAEYEQYF

CDR3 length: 14
J gene: TRBJ1-1
V gene: TRBV3-1/TRBV3-2
CDR3 protein: CASSQAGGVTEAFF

CDR3 length: 10
J gene: TRBJ1-2
V gene: TRBV2
CDR3 protein: CASWALGYTF

CDR3 length: 14
J gene: TRBJ2-1
V gene: TRBV19
CDR3 protein: CASSPRTGVGEQFF

CDR3 length: 14
J gene: TRBJ1-6
V gene: TRBV6-5
CDR3 protein: CASSRQVNNSPLHF

CDR3 length: 13
J gene: TRBJ2-7
V gene: TRBV29-1
CDR3 protein: CSVMGQGVGEQYF

CDR3 length: 13
J gene: TRBJ1-2
V gene: TRBV7-9
CDR3 protein: CASSLGVNYGYTF

CDR3 length: 13
J gene: TRBJ2-5
V gene: TRBV14
CDR3 protein: CASRQVTQETQYF

CDR3 length: 15
J gene: TRBJ1-6
V gene: TRBV6-5
CDR3 protein: CASSYSRTGASPLHF

CDR3 length: 14
J gene: TRBJ2-3
V gene: TRBV7-2
CDR3 protein: CASSFGVGVDTQYF

CDR3 length: 13
J gene: TRBJ2-7
V gene: TRBV20-1
CDR3 protein: CSASGGGIYEQYF

CDR3 length: 13
J gene: TRBJ2-2
V gene: TRBV7-9
CDR3 protein: CASSPTYTGELFF

CDR3 length: 14
J gene: TRBJ1-1
V gene: TRBV27
CDR3 protein: CASSLSGQGAEAFF

CDR3 length: 15
J gene: TRBJ2-5
V gene: TRBV5-1
CDR3 protein: CASSPGQGLGETQYF

CDR3 length: 15
J gene: TRBJ1-5
V gene: TRBV5-8
CDR3 protein: CASSSLVGVNQPQHF

CDR3 length: 15
J gene: TRBJ2-3
V gene: TRBV11-3
CDR3 protein: CASSLGRGLPDTQYF

CDR3 length: 15
J gene: TRBJ2-7
V gene: TRBV10-3
CDR3 protein: CAISDAGTGEDEQYF

CDR3 length: 16
J gene: TRBJ1-4
V gene: TRBV7-9
CDR3 protein: CASSQPGDGAGEKLFF

CDR3 length: 12
J gene: TRBJ1-5
V gene: TRBV12-3/TRBV12-4
CDR3 protein: CASSQGYQPQHF

CDR3 length: 15
J gene: TRBJ1-2
V gene: TRBV3-1/TRBV3-2
CDR3 protein: CASSQDEGYFYGYTF

CDR3 length: 13
J gene: TRBJ2-1
V gene: TRBV19
CDR3 protein: CASKDAGDNEQFF

CDR3 length: 15
J gene: TRBJ2-1
V gene: TRBV18
CDR3 protein: CASSLGLASGNEQFF

CDR3 length: 17
J gene: TRBJ2-2
V gene: TRBV7-9
CDR3 protein: CASSFGTSGANTGELFF

CDR3 length: 14
J gene: TRBJ1-2
V gene: TRBV7-2
CDR3 protein: CASSSQGSNYGYTF

CDR3 length: 17
J gene: TRBJ2-7
V gene: TRBV28
CDR3 protein: CASSLFLSSASSYEQYF